This section outlines one T cell receptor (beta chain) sequence together with its context. Its antigen is still unknown. This sample stems from a study of cytomegalovirus exposure and HLA in healthy donors. The study, taken as a whole, reports: The authors enumerated roughly 180 TCR beta chains as linked to cytomegalovirus. High sensitivity and specificity were reportedly achieved when the classifier diagnosed cytomegalovirus status. Many donors shared some public TCRs, even though most TCR sequences were rare.

Researchers ran the PCR with 60 Vbeta and 13 Jbeta primers. Sequenced by immunoSEQ multiplex PCR; TCRdb stores in-frame clones only, minus some. The table lists under 250,000 clones, 75% to 90% of them singletons. Trimming took 4 bases from V and 4 from J, leaving 8 bases between them. The CDR3 is 14 amino acids. CDR1 is MNHEY and CDR2 is SMNVEV in the germline V gene (reference sequence). Sequenced: PBMCs. This TCR derives from a boy younger than 10 in good health and CMV-seronegative. The rearrangement uses TRBV27 and TRBJ2-6; D is ambiguous. CDR3 residues: CASSSLRGANVLTF. CDR3 coding DNA: TGTGCCAGCAGTTCTCTCAGGGGGGCCAACGTCCTGACTTTC.